These T cell receptor beta chains were read from a single sample in a study of blood T cells in healthy people across ages. TCRdb re-derived calls from the 5' RACE reads in MiXCR, one entry per CDR3 protein. The table has about 1 million distinct CDR3 sequences, around 43% seen once. The sample was blood. The receptors were gathered from a woman in her sixties or seventies in good health. The CDR3 runs from the conserved cysteine through the conserved F or W. D genes are given only for firm matches. The size of a clone is reported for some rows only, either as once, few or many, or as a class for expanded clones.

V gene	clone size	J gene	D gene	CDR3 DNA	CDR3 protein
TRBV11-2	NA	TRBJ2-1	NA	TGTGCCACAGCAGCTTATACAGGGCGAAAGTTCTTC	CATAAYTGRKFF
TRBV5-1	NA	TRBJ2-1	TRBD2	TGCGCCAGCCGCTTTGGCGGGAGTATATACAATGAGCAGTTCTTC	CASRFGGSIYNEQFF
TRBV9	NA	TRBJ1-1	TRBD1	TGTGCCAGCAGCCCGGGACAGGAAATGAACACTGAAGCTTTCTTT	CASSPGQEMNTEAFF
TRBV27	NA	TRBJ2-1	NA	TGTGCCAGCAGCCCTGGGACTTTCTCCTACAATGAGCAGTTCTTC	CASSPGTFSYNEQFF
TRBV20-1	NA	TRBJ2-5	TRBD2	TGCAGTGCGAACCCGCAAGCGGGACTCCAAGAGACCCAGTACTTC	CSANPQAGLQETQYF
TRBV7-9	few	TRBJ2-5	NA	TGTGCCAGCAGCATGACGGACCAAGAGACCCAGTACTTC	CASSMTDQETQYF
TRBV27	once	TRBJ2-7	TRBD2	TGTGCCAGCAGTTTCGGATCGGGACTAGCGGGAAATAATGAGCAGTACTTC	CASSFGSGLAGNNEQYF
TRBV4-2	few	TRBJ2-1	TRBD2	TGTGCCAGCAGCCAAGATCACGGGAGCGGGGACAATGAGCAGTTCTTC	CASSQDHGSGDNEQFF
TRBV27	NA	TRBJ2-3	NA	TGTGCCAGCAGTTTACGAGGGAGCGCAGATACGCAGTATTTT	CASSLRGSADTQYF
TRBV10-2	few	TRBJ2-5	NA	TGCGCCAGCGGGGGAGGGGGCCGGGAGACCCAGTACTTC	CASGGGGRETQYF
TRBV3-1	NA	TRBJ2-2	NA	TGCGCCAGCAGCCAAGAAGGGGCTAGGGGCACCGGGGAGCTGTTTTTT	CASSQEGARGTGELFF
TRBV10-3	NA	TRBJ2-3	TRBD2	TGTGCCAGTGGACGAGCGGGAGCAGATACGCAGTATTTT	CASGRAGADTQYF
TRBV6-5	NA	TRBJ2-3	TRBD1	TGTGCCAGCAGGACAGGGGGCGCCGATACGCAGTATTTT	CASRTGGADTQYF
TRBV20-1	few	TRBJ2-1	NA	TGCAGTGCTAGGACCCATGGGCGCAGCTCCTACAATGAGCAGTTCTTC	CSARTHGRSSYNEQFF
TRBV29-1	NA	TRBJ2-1	TRBD2	TGCGGGGGGGATGAGCAGTTCTTC	CGGDEQFF
TRBV14	few	TRBJ2-7	TRBD1	TGTGCCAGCAGCCACCGCCGGACAGGGGCCTACGAGCAGTACTTC	CASSHRRTGAYEQYF
TRBV21-1	NA	TRBJ2-7	NA	TGTGCCAGCAGCAAAGAATGGTCTACAGAGGGGCACTACGAGCAGTACTTC	CASSKEWSTEGHYEQYF
TRBV3-1	NA	TRBJ2-7	NA	TGTGCCAGCAGCCCTGGGGCGTGGGGCTACGAGCAGTACTTC	CASSPGAWGYEQYF
TRBV6-5	few	TRBJ2-7	NA	TGTGCCAGCAGTTACCGGCGAGCGGACTCAATGAACGAGCAGTACTTC	CASSYRRADSMNEQYF
TRBV18	few	TRBJ2-5	NA	TGTGCCAGCTCACCACCTAGGTCGGCCCAAGAGACCCAGTACTTC	CASSPPRSAQETQYF
TRBV10-3	NA	TRBJ2-1	TRBD2	TGTGCCATCACCCCTAGCGGGAGGCTTGAGCAGTTCTTC	CAITPSGRLEQFF
TRBV2	NA	TRBJ1-1	TRBD1	TGTGCCAGCAGAAGGGACAGGGGATATAACACTGAAGCTTTCTTT	CASRRDRGYNTEAFF